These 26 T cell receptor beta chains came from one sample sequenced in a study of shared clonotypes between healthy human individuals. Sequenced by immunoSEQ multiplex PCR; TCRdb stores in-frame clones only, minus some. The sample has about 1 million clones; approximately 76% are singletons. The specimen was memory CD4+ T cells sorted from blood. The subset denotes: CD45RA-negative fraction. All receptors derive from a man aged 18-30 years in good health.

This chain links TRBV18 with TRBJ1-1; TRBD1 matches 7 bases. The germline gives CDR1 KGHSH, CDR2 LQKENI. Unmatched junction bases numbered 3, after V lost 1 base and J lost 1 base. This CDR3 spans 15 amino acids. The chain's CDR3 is CASSPQRTGNTEAFF. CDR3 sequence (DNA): TGTGCCAGCTCACCACAGAGGACAGGGAACACTGAAGCTTTCTTT.

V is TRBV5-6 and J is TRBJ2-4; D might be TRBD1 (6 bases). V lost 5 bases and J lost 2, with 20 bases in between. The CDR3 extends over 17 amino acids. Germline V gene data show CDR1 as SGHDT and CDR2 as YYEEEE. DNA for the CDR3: TGTGCCAGCAGACGAGAGGGGTTCGGACAGTCCAAAAACATTCAGTACTTC. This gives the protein CASRREGFGQSKNIQYF.

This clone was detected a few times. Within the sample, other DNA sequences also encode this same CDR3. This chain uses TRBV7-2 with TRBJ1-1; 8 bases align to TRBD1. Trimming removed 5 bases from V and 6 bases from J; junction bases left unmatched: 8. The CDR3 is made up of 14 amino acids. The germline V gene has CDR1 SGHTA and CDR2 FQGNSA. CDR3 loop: CASSPGGRGAEAFF. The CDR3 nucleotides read TGTGCCAGCAGCCCAGGGGGCCGGGGCGCTGAAGCTTTCTTT. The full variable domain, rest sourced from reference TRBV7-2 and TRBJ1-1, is GAGVSQSPSNKVTEKGKDVELRCDPISGHTALYWYRQSLGQGLEFLIYFQGNSAPDKSGLPSDRFSAERTGGSVSTLTIQRTQQEDSAVYLCASSPGGRGAEAFFGQGTRLTVV.

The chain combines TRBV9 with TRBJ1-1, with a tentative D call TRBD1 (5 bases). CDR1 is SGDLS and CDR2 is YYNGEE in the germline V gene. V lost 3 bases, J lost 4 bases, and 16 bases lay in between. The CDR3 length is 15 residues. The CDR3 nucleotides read TGTGCCAGCAGCGGTCAGTCAGGGTTTGGCACTGAAGCTTTCTTT. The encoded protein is CASSGQSGFGTEAFF.

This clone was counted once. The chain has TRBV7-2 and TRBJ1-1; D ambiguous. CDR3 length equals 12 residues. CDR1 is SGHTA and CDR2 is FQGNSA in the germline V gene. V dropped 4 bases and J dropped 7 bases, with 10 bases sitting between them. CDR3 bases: TGTGCCAGCAGCTCCAAAGGCGGTGAAGCTTTCTTT. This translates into CASSSKGGEAFF.

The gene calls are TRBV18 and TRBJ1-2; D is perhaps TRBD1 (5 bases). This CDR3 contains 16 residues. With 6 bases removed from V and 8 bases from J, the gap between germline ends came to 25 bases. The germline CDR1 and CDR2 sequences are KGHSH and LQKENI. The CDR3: CASSPLTGTVREGYTF. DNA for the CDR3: TGTGCCAGCTCCCCTTTGACCGGGACGGTGCGGGAGGGCTACACCTTC.

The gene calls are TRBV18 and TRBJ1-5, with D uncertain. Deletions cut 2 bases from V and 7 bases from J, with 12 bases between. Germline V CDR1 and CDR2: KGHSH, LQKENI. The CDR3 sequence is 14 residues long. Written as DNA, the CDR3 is TGTGCCAGCTCACCAGGACTAGTTAACCAGCCCCAGCATTTT. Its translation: CASSPGLVNQPQHF.

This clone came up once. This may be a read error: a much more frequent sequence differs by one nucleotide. CDR3 amino acids: CASSTGQIYGYTF. CDR3 bases: TGTGCCAGCAGCACGGGACAGATCTATGGCTACACCTTC. V usage is TRBV28 and J usage is TRBJ1-2, with 7 bases matching TRBD1. The CDR3 runs 13 residues. The germline V gene encodes CDR1 MDHEN and CDR2 SYDVKM. The J segment lost 4 bases and the V segment lost 6 bases, leaving 5 bases of the junction unmatched.

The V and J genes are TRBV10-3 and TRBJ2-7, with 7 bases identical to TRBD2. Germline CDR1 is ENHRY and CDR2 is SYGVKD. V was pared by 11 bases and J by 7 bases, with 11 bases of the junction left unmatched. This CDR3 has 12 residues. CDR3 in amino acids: CALGERGGEQYF. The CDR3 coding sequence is TGTGCCCTGGGGGAGCGGGGCGGTGAGCAGTACTTC.

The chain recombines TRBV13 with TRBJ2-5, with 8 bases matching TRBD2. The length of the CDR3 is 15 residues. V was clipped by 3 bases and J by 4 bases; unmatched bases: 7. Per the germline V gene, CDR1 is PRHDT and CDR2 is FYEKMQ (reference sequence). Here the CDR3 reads CASSLGTRQSETQYF. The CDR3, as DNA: TGTGCCAGCAGCTTGGGGACTAGGCAGTCAGAGACCCAGTACTTC.

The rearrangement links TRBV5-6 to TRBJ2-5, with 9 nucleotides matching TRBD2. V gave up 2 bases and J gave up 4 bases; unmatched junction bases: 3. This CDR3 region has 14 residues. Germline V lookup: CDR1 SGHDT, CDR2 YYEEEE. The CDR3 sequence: CASSFPAGGETQYF. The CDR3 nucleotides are TGTGCCAGCAGCTTCCCAGCGGGGGGAGAGACCCAGTACTTC.

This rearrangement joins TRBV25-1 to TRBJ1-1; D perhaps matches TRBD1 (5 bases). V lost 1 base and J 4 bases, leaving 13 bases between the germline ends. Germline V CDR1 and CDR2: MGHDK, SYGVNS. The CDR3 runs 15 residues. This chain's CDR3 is CASSEFGGFSTEAFF. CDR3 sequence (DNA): TGTGCCAGCAGTGAATTTGGGGGGTTCTCCACTGAAGCTTTCTTT.

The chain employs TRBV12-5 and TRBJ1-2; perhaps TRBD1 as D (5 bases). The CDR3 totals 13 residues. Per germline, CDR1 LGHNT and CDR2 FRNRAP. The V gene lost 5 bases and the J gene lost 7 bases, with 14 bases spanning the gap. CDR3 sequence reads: CASGPRREAGYTF. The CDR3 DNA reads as TGTGCTAGTGGTCCACGCAGGGAGGCTGGCTACACCTTC.

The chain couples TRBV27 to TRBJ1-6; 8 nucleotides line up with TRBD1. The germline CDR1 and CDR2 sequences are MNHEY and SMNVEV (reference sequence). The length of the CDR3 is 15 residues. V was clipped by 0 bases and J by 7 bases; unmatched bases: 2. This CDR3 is CASSLSGTGNSPLHF. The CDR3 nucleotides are TGTGCCAGCAGTTTATCGGGGACAGGAAATTCACCCCTCCACTTT.

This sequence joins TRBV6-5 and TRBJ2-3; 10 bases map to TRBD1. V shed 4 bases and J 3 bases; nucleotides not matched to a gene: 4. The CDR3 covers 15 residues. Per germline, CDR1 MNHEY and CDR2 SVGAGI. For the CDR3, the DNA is TGTGCCAGCAGTTTCCGGGACAGGGGAACAGATACGCAGTATTTT. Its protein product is CASSFRDRGTDTQYF.

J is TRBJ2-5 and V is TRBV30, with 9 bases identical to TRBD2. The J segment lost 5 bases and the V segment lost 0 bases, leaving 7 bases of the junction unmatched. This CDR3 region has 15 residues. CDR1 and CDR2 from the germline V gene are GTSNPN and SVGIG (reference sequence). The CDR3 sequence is CAWSVGGGAGETQYF. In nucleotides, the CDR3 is TGTGCCTGGAGTGTAGGCGGGGGGGCTGGTGAGACCCAGTACTTC.

The CDR3 nucleotides read TGTGCCAGCAGCGGAGGCGGGGGACAGAGTAACTATGGCTACACCTTC. It specifies CASSGGGGQSNYGYTF. This rearrangement joins TRBV5-4 to TRBJ1-2, with TRBD1 matching 7 bases. Germline V gene sequence: CDR1 SGHNT, CDR2 YYREEE (reference sequence). With 4 bases clipped from V and 1 base from J, the junction kept 10 bases outside the gene matches. The CDR3 extends over 16 amino acids.

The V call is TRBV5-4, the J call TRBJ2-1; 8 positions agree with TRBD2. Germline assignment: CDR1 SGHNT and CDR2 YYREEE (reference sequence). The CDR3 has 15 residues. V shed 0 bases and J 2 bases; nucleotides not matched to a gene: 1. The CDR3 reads CASSLGTSTYNEQFF. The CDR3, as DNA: TGTGCCAGCAGCTTGGGGACTAGCACCTACAATGAGCAGTTCTTC.

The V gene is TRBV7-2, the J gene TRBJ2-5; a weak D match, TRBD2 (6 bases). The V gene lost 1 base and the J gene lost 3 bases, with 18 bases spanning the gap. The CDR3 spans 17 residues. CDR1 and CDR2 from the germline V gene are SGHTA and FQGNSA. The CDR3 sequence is CASSLGVAVLRKETQYF. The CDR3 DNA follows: TGTGCCAGCAGCTTAGGGGTAGCGGTTCTCAGGAAAGAGACCCAGTACTTC.

CDR3 loop: CASTRSGAGANVLTF. In DNA form, the CDR3 reads TGTGCCAGCACTCGCTCAGGGGCTGGGGCCAACGTCCTGACTTTC. This chain links TRBV2 with TRBJ2-6, with D possibly matching TRBD1 (6 bases). The V and J ends lost 7 bases and 2 bases respectively, with 12 bases between them. CDR3 length: 15 amino acids. Germline V gene sequence: CDR1 SNHLY, CDR2 FYNNEI.

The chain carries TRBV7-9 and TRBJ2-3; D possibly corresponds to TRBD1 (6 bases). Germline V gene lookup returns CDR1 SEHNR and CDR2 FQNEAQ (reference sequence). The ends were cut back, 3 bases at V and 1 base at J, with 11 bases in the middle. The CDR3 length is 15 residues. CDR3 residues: CASSLATGGTDTQYF. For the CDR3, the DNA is TGTGCCAGCAGCTTGGCGACAGGAGGCACAGATACGCAGTATTTT.

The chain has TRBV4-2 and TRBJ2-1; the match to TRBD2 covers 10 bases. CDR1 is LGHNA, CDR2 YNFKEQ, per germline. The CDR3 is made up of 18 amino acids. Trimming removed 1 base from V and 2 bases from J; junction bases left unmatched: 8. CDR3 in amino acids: CASSQARTTSGTYNEQFF. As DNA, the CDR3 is TGTGCCAGCAGCCAAGCACGAACCACTAGCGGGACCTACAATGAGCAGTTCTTC.

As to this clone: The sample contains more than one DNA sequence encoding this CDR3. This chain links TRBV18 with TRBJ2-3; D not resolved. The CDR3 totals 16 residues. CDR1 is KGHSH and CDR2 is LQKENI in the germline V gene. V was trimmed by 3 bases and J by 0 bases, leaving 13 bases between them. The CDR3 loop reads CASSPPVGSSTDTQYF. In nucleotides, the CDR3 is TGTGCCAGCTCACCCCCGGTGGGGTCTAGCACAGATACGCAGTATTTT. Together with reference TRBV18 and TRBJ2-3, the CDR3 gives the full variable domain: NAGVMQNPRHLVRRRGQEARLRCSPMKGHSHVYWYRQLPEEGLKFMVYLQKENIIDESGMPKERFSAEFPKEGPSILRIQQVVRGDSAAYFCASSPPVGSSTDTQYFGPGTRLTVL.

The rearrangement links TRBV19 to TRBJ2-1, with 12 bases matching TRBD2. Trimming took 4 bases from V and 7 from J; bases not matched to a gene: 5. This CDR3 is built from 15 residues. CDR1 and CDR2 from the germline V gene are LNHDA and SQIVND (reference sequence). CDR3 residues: CASSRLAGGRNEQFF. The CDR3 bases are TGTGCCAGTAGTAGGCTAGCGGGAGGGCGTAATGAGCAGTTCTTC.

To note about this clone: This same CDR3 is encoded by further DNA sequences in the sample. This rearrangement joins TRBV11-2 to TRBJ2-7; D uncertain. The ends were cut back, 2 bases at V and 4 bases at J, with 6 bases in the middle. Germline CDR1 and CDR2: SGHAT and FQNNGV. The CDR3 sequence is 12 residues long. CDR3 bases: TGTGCCAGCAGCTTAACCGGGTACGAGCAGTACTTC. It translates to CASSLTGYEQYF. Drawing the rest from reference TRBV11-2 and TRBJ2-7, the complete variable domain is EAGVAQSPRYKIIEKRQSVAFWCNPISGHATLYWYQQILGQGPKLLIQFQNNGVVDDSQLPKDRFSAERLKGVDSTLKIQPAKLEDSAVYLCASSLTGYEQYFGPGTRLTVT.

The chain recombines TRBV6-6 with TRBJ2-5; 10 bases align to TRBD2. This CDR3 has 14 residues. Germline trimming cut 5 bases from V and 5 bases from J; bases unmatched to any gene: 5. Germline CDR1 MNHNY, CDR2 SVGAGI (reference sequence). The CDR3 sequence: CASSKGLAPETQYF. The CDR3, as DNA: TGTGCCAGCAGTAAGGGACTAGCGCCGGAGACCCAGTACTTC.